Below are 10 T cell receptor beta chains sequenced from a single sample in a study of blood T cell repertoires in COVID-19. Libraries were prepared by immunoSEQ multiplex PCR; TCRdb keeps only in-frame clonotypes and omits some of them. The repertoire holds 110,000 or so clones, with approximately 81% as singletons. The sequenced sample was peripheral blood. These receptors all stem from a man aged 35 to 55 with acute or convalescent COVID-19.

The chain couples TRBV10-3 to TRBJ2-5; 7 nucleotides match TRBD1. With V trimmed by 10 bases and J by 3 bases, 11 bases remained unmatched. This CDR3 comprises 14 residues. Per the germline V gene, CDR1 is ENHRY and CDR2 is SYGVKD. CDR3 loop: CATRKTGFEETQYF. CDR3 DNA: TGTGCCACCCGAAAGACAGGGTTTGAAGAGACCCAGTACTTC.

V usage is TRBV5-1 and J usage is TRBJ1-2; TRBD1 agrees at 7 bases. Germline V gene sequence: CDR1 SGHRS, CDR2 YFSETQ. CDR3 size: 14 residues. Trimming at V came to 2 bases and at J to 4 bases, leaving 5 bases not matched to a gene. This chain's CDR3 is CASSLGTEIYGYTF. The CDR3 coding sequence is TGCGCCAGCAGCTTAGGGACAGAAATCTATGGCTACACCTTC.

The chain joins TRBV4-2 to TRBJ2-7; 8 nucleotides agree with TRBD2. CDR1 LGHNA and CDR2 YNFKEQ come from the germline V gene. Germline trimming cut 8 bases from V and 5 bases from J; bases unmatched to any gene: 11. The CDR3 loop spans 14 amino acids. Here the CDR3 reads CASRDPGLENEQYF. The DNA of the CDR3 is TGTGCCAGCCGCGATCCGGGACTAGAGAACGAGCAGTACTTC.

This clone came up once. This rearrangement joins TRBV5-1 to TRBJ2-7; unclear D gene. This CDR3 spans 15 amino acids. CDR1 SGHRS and CDR2 YFSETQ come from the germline V gene. Trimming took 2 bases from V and 2 from J, leaving 14 bases between them. In DNA form, the CDR3 reads TGCGCCAGCAGCTTTGGCAGGCTTTCGACCTACGAGCAGTACTTC. Amino acids: CASSFGRLSTYEQYF.

V is TRBV6-5 and J is TRBJ1-2; 7 positions match TRBD1. Germline V gives CDR1 MNHEY, CDR2 SVGAGI. V gave up 7 bases and J gave up 7 bases; unmatched junction bases: 15. CDR3 length: 15 residues. CDR3 bases: TGTGCCAGCACCAATTACCTGACAGGGCTTGGTGGCTACACCTTC. Protein: CASTNYLTGLGGYTF.

The chain carries TRBV24-1 and TRBJ2-1, with a weak D call TRBD2 (7 bases). Per germline, CDR1 KGHDR and CDR2 SFDVKD. Between the trimmed V and J ends, which lost 0 bases and 4 bases, there was a span of 12 bases. The CDR3 is made up of 16 amino acids. For the CDR3, the DNA is TGTGCCACCAGTGATTTGTCCGGGGGGCAGTACAATGAGCAGTTCTTC. Its translation is CATSDLSGGQYNEQFF.

V and J are TRBV30 and TRBJ1-2; D not certain. Trimming pared 5 bases from V and 0 bases from J, leaving 13 bases between. The CDR3 sequence is 14 residues long. The germline V gene has CDR1 GTSNPN and CDR2 SVGIG (reference sequence). Here the CDR3 reads CAWYSPLANYGYTF. CDR3 bases: TGTGCCTGGTACTCACCCTTAGCTAACTATGGCTACACCTTC.

V and J are TRBV21-1 and TRBJ2-1; the tabulated D call, TRBD1, remains unverified against the DNA. TRBV21-1 is a known pseudogene. CDR3 size: 18 residues. CDR3 DNA: TGTGCCAGCAGCAAGTTCCAGTGGTCCGACGACAAGCCTAATGAGCAGTTCTTC. It specifies CASSKFQWSDDKPNEQFF.

This clone was seen only once. This rearrangement joins TRBV9 to TRBJ2-6, with 10 bases matching TRBD2. After removal of 0 bases from V and 0 bases from J, the junction contained 0 bases not matched to a gene. Germline V gene data show CDR1 as SGDLS and CDR2 as YYNGEE. The length of the CDR3 is 17 residues. The DNA of the CDR3 is TGTGCCAGCAGCGTAGCTAGCGGGGGCTCTGGGGCCAACGTCCTGACTTTC. Amino acid sequence: CASSVASGGSGANVLTF.

This chain connects TRBV13 to TRBJ1-1, with 8 bases matching TRBD1. J gave up 11 bases and V 0 bases, and 5 bases lay outside the gene matches. The CDR3 has 13 amino acids. Germline-derived CDR1 and CDR2 are PRHDT and FYEKMQ (reference sequence). This CDR3 reads CASSLGTGAPAFF. The CDR3 nucleotides are TGTGCCAGCAGCTTAGGGACAGGGGCACCTGCTTTCTTT.